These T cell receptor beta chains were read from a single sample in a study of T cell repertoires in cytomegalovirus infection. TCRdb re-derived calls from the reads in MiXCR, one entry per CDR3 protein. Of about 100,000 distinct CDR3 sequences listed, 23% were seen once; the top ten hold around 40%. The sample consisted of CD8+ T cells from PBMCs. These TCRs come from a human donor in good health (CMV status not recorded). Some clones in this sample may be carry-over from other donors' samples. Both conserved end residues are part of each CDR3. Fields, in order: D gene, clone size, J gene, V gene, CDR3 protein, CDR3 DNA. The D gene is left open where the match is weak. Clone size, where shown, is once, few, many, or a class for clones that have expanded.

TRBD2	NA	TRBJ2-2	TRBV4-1	CASSQSGTSGKTGELFF	TGCGCCAGCAGCCAATCAGGGACTAGCGGGAAGACCGGGGAGCTGTTTTTT
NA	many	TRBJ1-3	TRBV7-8	CASSLRGAIVSGNTIYF	TGTGCCAGCAGCTTAAGGGGGGCGATCGTCTCTGGAAACACCATATATTTT
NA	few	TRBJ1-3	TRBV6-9	CASSPRLGNTIYF	TGTGCCAGCAGTCCCCGCCTCGGAAACACCATATATTTT
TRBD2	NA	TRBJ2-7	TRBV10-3	CAISPTSGRTHEQYF	TGTGCCATCTCCCCTACTAGCGGGAGAACCCACGAGCAGTACTTC
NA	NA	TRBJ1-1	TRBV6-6	CASSPDFSGENTEAFF	TGTGCCAGCAGCCCAGATTTCTCCGGAGAGAACACTGAAGCTTTCTTT
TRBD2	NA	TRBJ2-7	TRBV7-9	CASNQGTSAYEQYF	TGTGCCAGCAACCAAGGGACTAGTGCCTACGAGCAGTACTTC
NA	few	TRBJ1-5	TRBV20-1	CSARDSNQPQHF	TGCAGTGCTAGAGACAGCAATCAGCCCCAGCATTTT
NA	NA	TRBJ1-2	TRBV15	CATSRDSTANYGYTF	TGTGCCACCAGCAGAGATTCCACAGCCAACTATGGCTACACCTTC
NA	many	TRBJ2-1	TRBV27	CASSELPGYNNEQFF	TGTGCCAGCAGTGAACTACCTGGCTACAACAATGAGCAGTTCTTC
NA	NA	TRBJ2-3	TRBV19	CASSADTASTDTQYF	TGTGCCAGTAGTGCAGATACAGCTAGCACAGATACGCAGTATTTT
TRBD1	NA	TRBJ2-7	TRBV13	CASSNRTGYYEQYF	TGTGCCAGCAGCAACCGGACAGGGTACTACGAGCAGTACTTC
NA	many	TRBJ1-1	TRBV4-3	CASSQDWAGTEAFF	TGCGCCAGCAGCCAAGATTGGGCTGGGACTGAAGCTTTCTTT
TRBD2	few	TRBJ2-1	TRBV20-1	CSARDTGRVPNEQFF	TGCAGTGCTAGAGATACCGGGAGGGTGCCCAATGAGCAGTTCTTC
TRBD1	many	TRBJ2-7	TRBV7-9	CASSSGQGAGEQYF	TGTGCCAGCAGCTCTGGACAGGGGGCGGGCGAGCAGTACTTC
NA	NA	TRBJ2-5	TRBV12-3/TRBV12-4	CASSVTGETQYF	TGTGCCAGCAGTGTTACCGGGGAGACCCAGTACTTC
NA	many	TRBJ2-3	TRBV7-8	CASSFTQTEPSTDTQYF	TGTGCCAGCAGCTTCACCCAGACAGAGCCTAGCACAGATACGCAGTATTTT
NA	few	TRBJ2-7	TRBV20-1	CSAEGLSGAVSSYEQYF	TGCAGTGCTGAAGGGTTGTCTGGGGCAGTAAGCTCCTACGAGCAGTACTTC
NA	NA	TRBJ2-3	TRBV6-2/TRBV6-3	CASSYPLDAPRRTDTQYF	TGTGCCAGCAGTTACCCCCTGGACGCACCAAGACGGACAGATACGCAGTATTTT
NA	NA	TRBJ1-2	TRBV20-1	CSAPPTVRNYGYTF	TGCAGTGCCCCACCGACAGTTCGGAACTATGGCTACACCTTC
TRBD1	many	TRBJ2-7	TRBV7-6	CASSLKGQGDGEQYF	TGTGCCAGCAGCTTAAAGGGACAGGGTGATGGCGAGCAGTACTTC
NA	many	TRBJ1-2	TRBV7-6	CASSPNRDWVWGYGYTF	TGTGCCAGCAGTCCGAACCGGGATTGGGTTTGGGGCTATGGCTACACCTTC
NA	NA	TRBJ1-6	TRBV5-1	CASSLAESYNSPLHF	TGCGCCAGCAGCTTGGCCGAGTCCTATAATTCACCCCTCCACTTT
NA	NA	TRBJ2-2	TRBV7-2	CASSLNWLVNTGELFF	TGTGCCAGCAGCCTTAATTGGCTAGTTAACACCGGGGAGCTGTTTTTT
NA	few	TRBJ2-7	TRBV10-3	CAISDGSTYEQYF	TGTGCCATCAGTGATGGGTCCACCTACGAGCAGTACTTC
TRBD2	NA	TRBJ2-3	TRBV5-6	CASSFGLAGGTDTQYF	TGTGCCAGCAGCTTCGGACTAGCGGGAGGCACAGATACGCAGTATTTT
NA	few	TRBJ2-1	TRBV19	CASSIATSSYNEQFF	TGTGCCAGTAGTATTGCTACGAGCTCCTACAATGAGCAGTTCTTC
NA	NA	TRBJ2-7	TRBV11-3	CASSDTPTYEQYF	TGTGCCAGCAGCGACACACCGACCTACGAGCAGTACTTC
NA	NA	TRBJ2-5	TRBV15	CATSREQGPRETQYF	TGTGCCACCAGCAGAGAACAGGGTCCCCGGGAGACCCAGTACTTC
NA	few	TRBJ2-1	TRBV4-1	CASSQGNYQQFF	TGCGCCAGCAGCCAAGGGAATTACCAGCAGTTCTTC
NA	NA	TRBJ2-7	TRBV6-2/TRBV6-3	CASKDPGLTYEQYF	TGTGCCAGCAAGGACCCGGGACTGACCTACGAGCAGTACTTC
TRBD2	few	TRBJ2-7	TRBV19	CASSISGLAGAEQYF	TGTGCCAGTAGTATATCGGGACTAGCGGGAGCCGAGCAGTACTTC
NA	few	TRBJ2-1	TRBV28	CASAPGGRGNEQFF	TGTGCCAGTGCCCCCGGCGGCAGGGGTAATGAGCAGTTCTTC
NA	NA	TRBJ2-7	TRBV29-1	CSVEMGYEQYF	TGCAGCGTTGAAATGGGATACGAGCAGTACTTC
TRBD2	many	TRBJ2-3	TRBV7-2	CASSTGTMDTQYF	TGTGCCAGCAGCACCGGGACTATGGATACGCAGTATTTT
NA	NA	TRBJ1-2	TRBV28	CASIATGTAGLWRGYTF	TGTGCCAGCATCGCAACCGGGACCGCGGGACTTTGGCGTGGCTACACCTTC
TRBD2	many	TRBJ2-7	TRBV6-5	CASSYRGTSELYEQYF	TGTGCCAGCAGTTATAGGGGGACTAGCGAGCTCTACGAGCAGTACTTC
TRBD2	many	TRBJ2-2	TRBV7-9	CASSPGGGYTGELFF	TGTGCCAGCAGCCCCGGGGGAGGGTACACCGGGGAGCTGTTTTTT
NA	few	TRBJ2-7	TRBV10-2	CASSSLGREQYF	TGCGCCAGCAGTTCCCTCGGGCGCGAGCAGTACTTC
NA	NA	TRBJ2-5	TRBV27	CASSPIYRKQETQYF	TGTGCCAGCAGTCCAATATACAGGAAACAAGAGACCCAGTACTTC
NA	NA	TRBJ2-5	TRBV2	CASSEGRVGETQYF	TGTGCCAGCAGTGAAGGCAGGGTAGGAGAGACCCAGTACTTC
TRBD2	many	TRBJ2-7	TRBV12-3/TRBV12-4	CASSSGLAGDEQYF	TGTGCCAGCAGCTCGGGACTAGCGGGGGATGAGCAGTACTTC
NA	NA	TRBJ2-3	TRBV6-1	CASSFISADTQYF	TGTGCCAGCAGTTTTATTAGCGCAGATACGCAGTATTTT